Following are 13 T cell receptor beta chains from one sample sequenced in a study of cytotoxic CD8 clonotypes in ibrutinib-treated CLL. Repertoires were generated with immunoSEQ multiplex PCR, while TCRdb's copy carries only in-frame clones and drops some. The sample consists of approximately 350,000 clones, under 70% of them appearing once. The sample consisted of PBMCs, taken after 36 months of ibrutinib treatment. These receptors came from a human donor with chronic lymphocytic leukemia.

The V and J genes are TRBV27 and TRBJ2-5; possible D gene TRBD2, 5 bases. This CDR3 is built from 13 residues. With 3 bases removed from V and 4 bases from J, the gap between germline ends came to 9 bases. Germline assignment: CDR1 MNHEY and CDR2 SMNVEV (reference sequence). CDR3 sequence: CASSFSSRETQYF. The CDR3 coding sequence is TGTGCCAGCAGTTTTTCTAGCCGAGAGACCCAGTACTTC.

The CDR3 sequence: CASSLSIAGSYNEQFF. CDR3 coding DNA: TGCGCCAGCAGCCTATCGATCGCCGGCTCCTACAATGAGCAGTTCTTC. The chain combines TRBV4-3 with TRBJ2-1; D unclear. The germline CDR1 and CDR2 sequences are LGHNA and YSLEER. Deletions cut 4 bases from V and 0 bases from J, with 13 bases between. This CDR3 spans 16 amino acids.

In the case of this clone: This CDR3 is also generated by other DNA sequences in the sample. The V call is TRBV2, the J call TRBJ2-3; 9 bases map to TRBD2. CDR1 is SNHLY and CDR2 is FYNNEI in the germline V gene. The CDR3 is 14 residues long. Trimming cost V 7 bases and J 0 bases; bases outside gene matches: 2. The CDR3 region has the DNA TGTGCCAGCACTCTAGCGGGGAGCACAGATACGCAGTATTTT. Residues: CASTLAGSTDTQYF.

This chain uses TRBV7-8 with TRBJ2-5, with D perhaps assigned TRBD1 or TRBD2 (5 bases each). The CDR3 runs to 12 residues. V was pared by 3 bases and J by 9 bases, with 11 bases between. From germline, CDR1 is SGHVS and CDR2 FQNEAQ. The CDR3 sequence: CASSLGDVAQYF. CDR3 nucleotide sequence: TGTGCCAGCAGCTTGGGGGACGTAGCCCAGTACTTC. Full variable domain (rest looked up from reference TRBV7-8 and TRBJ2-5): GAGVSQSPRYKVAKRGQDVALRCDPISGHVSLFWYQQALGQGPEFLTYFQNEAQLDKSGLPSDRFFAERPEGSVSTLKIQRTQQEDSAVYLCASSLGDVAQYFGPGTRLLVL.

This clone has only a few counts. CDR3 sequence: CASSLQGAYEQYF. The CDR3 nucleotides read TGTGCCAGCAGCTTGCAGGGTGCCTACGAGCAGTACTTC. The rearrangement joins TRBV5-4 to TRBJ2-7; tentative D call: TRBD1 (5 bases). The germline V gene has CDR1 SGHNT and CDR2 YYREEE (reference sequence). Trimming left V 1 base short and J 2 bases short, with 7 bases between. The CDR3 is made up of 13 amino acids.

Here the CDR3 reads CASSELGVPLYGYTF. As DNA, the CDR3 is TGTGCCAGCAGTGAATTGGGTGTTCCCCTCTATGGCTACACCTTC. This chain uses TRBV6-1 with TRBJ1-2; D unresolved. V gave up 2 bases and J gave up 4 bases, with 14 bases separating them. Germline assignment: CDR1 MNHNS and CDR2 SASEGT. This CDR3 has 15 residues.

The CDR3 loop is CASSPERGGSSYNSPLHF. The CDR3 nucleotides are TGTGCCAGCTCACCAGAGAGGGGGGGGAGCTCCTATAATTCACCCCTCCACTTT. This chain joins TRBV18 and TRBJ1-6, with a weak D call TRBD1 (6 bases). The CDR3 consists of 18 residues. CDR1 and CDR2 from the germline V gene are KGHSH and LQKENI. Between the trimmed V and J ends, which lost 2 bases and 0 bases, there was a span of 14 bases. Based on the CDR3 plus reference TRBV18 and TRBJ1-6, the full variable domain is NAGVMQNPRHLVRRRGQEARLRCSPMKGHSHVYWYRQLPEEGLKFMVYLQKENIIDESGMPKERFSAEFPKEGPSILRIQQVVRGDSAAYFCASSPERGGSSYNSPLHFGNGTRLTVT.

This clone has only a few counts. This chain links TRBV10-2 with TRBJ2-1; 10 bases line up with TRBD2. There are 17 residues in the CDR3. V lost 9 bases and J lost 4; bases outside the gene matches: 15. Looked up from germline, CDR1 is WSHSY and CDR2 is SAAADI. The CDR3 DNA follows: TGCGCCAGTAGTAGTCTGGGACTAGCGCGAATATACAATGAGCAGTTCTTC. It codes for CASSSLGLARIYNEQFF.

V is TRBV29-1 and J is TRBJ2-5; D is undetermined. This CDR3 region has 12 residues. The ends were cut back, 4 bases at V and 5 bases at J, with 11 bases in the middle. Germline V gives CDR1 SQVTM, CDR2 ANQGSEA. The CDR3 is CSVVPRFETQYF. The CDR3 bases are TGCAGCGTTGTACCCCGCTTCGAGACCCAGTACTTC.

This clone appeared a few times. The chain has TRBV18 and TRBJ1-6; D perhaps matches TRBD1 (5 bases). The CDR3 runs 13 residues. Trimming cost V 6 bases and J 8 bases, with 11 bases left between them. The V gene's germline CDR1 is KGHSH and CDR2 LQKENI. This CDR3 is CASSPGPYSPLHF. CDR3 DNA sequence: TGTGCCAGCTCCCCGGGACCCTATTCACCCCTCCACTTT.

The chain couples TRBV6-5 to TRBJ2-7; D may be TRBD1 or TRBD2 (7 bases each). Germline assignment: CDR1 MNHEY and CDR2 SVGAGI. The CDR3 has 16 residues. V was cut by 2 bases and J by 2 bases, with 16 bases left in between. The CDR3 region has the DNA TGTGCCAGCAGTTACACATCCCCAGGGGGGGCCTACGAGCAGTACTTC. This codes for CASSYTSPGGAYEQYF.

The gene calls are TRBV4-1 and TRBJ2-3; TRBD2 matches at 7 bases. The CDR3 sequence is 16 residues long. Germline values: CDR1 MGHRA, CDR2 YSYEKL. Losses at the gene ends were 2 bases for V and 2 bases for J; bases not matched to a gene: 7. The CDR3 coding sequence is TGCGCCAGCAGCCAACGGGGGACTACCTCCACAGATACGCAGTATTTT. Its translation is CASSQRGTTSTDTQYF.

The genes are TRBV4-3 and TRBJ2-1; TRBD2 matches 10 bases. The CDR3 runs to 13 residues. Germline V CDR1 and CDR2: LGHNA, YSLEER. With V trimmed by 5 bases and J by 10 bases, 5 bases remained unmatched. CDR3 amino acids: CASSSRLAGEQFF. The CDR3, as DNA: TGCGCCAGCAGCTCTCGACTAGCGGGCGAGCAGTTCTTC.